Given below is one TCR beta chain in context. In the authors' workflow: Reference gene primer amplification yielded estimated nucleated cell counts. Sequencing used immunoSEQ multiplex PCR; TCRdb keeps in-frame clones, though not all of them. D and trimming were read from the DNA, whereas the V and J calls and clone size are those reported in that table. The repertoire holds approximately 280,000 clones, approximately 91% seen once, with roughly 2.3% in the top ten. The V end lost 5 bases, the J end lost 0 bases, and 6 bases lay between the germline ends. Germline V gives CDR1 SGHDT, CDR2 YYEEEE. There are 12 residues in the CDR3. This entry belongs to a study of blood T cell repertoires in COVID-19. At the level of the study: The study drew acute and convalescent COVID-19 samples from the United States, Italy and Spain. The analysed material was cDNA or gDNA that came from T cells, B-cell-depleted T cells, or PBMCs.

The chain has TRBV5-6 and TRBJ2-7; D unresolved. The clonotype comes from a man in his forties or fifties with acute or convalescent COVID-19. Sequencing used peripheral blood. Here the CDR3 DNA reads TGTGCCAGCAGTCTTAGCTCCTACGAGCAGTACTTC. It specifies CASSLSSYEQYF.